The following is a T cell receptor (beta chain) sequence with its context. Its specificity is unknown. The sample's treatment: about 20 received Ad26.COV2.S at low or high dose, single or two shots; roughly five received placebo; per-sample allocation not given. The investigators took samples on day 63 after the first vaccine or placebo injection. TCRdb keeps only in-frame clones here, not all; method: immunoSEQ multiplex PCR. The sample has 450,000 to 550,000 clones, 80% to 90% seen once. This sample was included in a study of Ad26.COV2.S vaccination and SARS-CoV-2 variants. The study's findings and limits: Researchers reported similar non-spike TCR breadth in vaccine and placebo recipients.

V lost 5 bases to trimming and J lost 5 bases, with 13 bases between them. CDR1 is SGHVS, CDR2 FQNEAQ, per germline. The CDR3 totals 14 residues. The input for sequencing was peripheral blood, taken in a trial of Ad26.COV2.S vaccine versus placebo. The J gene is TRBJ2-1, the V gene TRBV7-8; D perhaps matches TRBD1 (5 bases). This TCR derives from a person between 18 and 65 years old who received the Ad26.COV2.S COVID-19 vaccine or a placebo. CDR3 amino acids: CASSQNIGDNEQFF. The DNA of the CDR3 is TGTGCCAGCAGCCAAAATATAGGGGACAATGAGCAGTTCTTC.